Following are 10 T cell receptor beta chains from one sample sequenced in a study of cytomegalovirus exposure and HLA in healthy donors. TCRdb's copy holds only in-frame clones and misses some; the assay was immunoSEQ multiplex PCR. The repertoire has 90,000 to 130,000 clones, roughly 84% of them found once; the top ten carry 3%. The sequenced material came from PBMCs. The receptors shown here come from a young woman in good health and CMV-seronegative.

This clone was picked up one time. The CDR3: CASSITGVRNYNSPLHF. The DNA of the CDR3 is TGTGCCAGTAGTATTACAGGGGTTCGGAATTATAATTCACCCCTCCACTTT. The rearrangement links TRBV19 to TRBJ1-6; the match to TRBD1 covers 7 bases. The V gene end was trimmed by 3 bases and the J gene end by 4 bases; junction bases not matched to a gene: 9. The CDR3 extends over 17 amino acids. Per germline, CDR1 LNHDA and CDR2 SQIVND (reference sequence).

The chain has TRBV18 and TRBJ1-6, with TRBD1 matching 7 bases. Germline V gene sequence: CDR1 KGHSH, CDR2 LQKENI. V lost 3 bases and J lost 7; bases outside the gene matches: 6. This CDR3 has 15 amino acids. CDR3 DNA sequence: TGTGCCAGCTCACCGGACAGGAGCACAAATTCACCCCTCCACTTT. It codes for CASSPDRSTNSPLHF.

This clone was detected ten times or more. In nucleotides, the CDR3 is TGCGCCAGCAGCTTGGGAGGTTTACGGTCGGACAGAACTAACTATGGCTACACCTTC. This codes for CASSLGGLRSDRTNYGYTF. This chain joins TRBV5-1 and TRBJ1-2; a weak D match, TRBD1 (6 bases). V gave up 0 bases and J gave up 0 bases, with 21 bases separating them. Germline CDR1 is SGHRS and CDR2 is YFSETQ. The CDR3 is made up of 19 amino acids.

The chain has TRBV15 and TRBJ1-2, with D unresolved. Per the germline V gene, CDR1 is LNHNV and CDR2 is YYDKDF (reference sequence). The CDR3 is 15 amino acids. Between the trimmed V and J ends, which lost 4 bases and 4 bases, there was a span of 16 bases. In DNA, the CDR3 is TGTGCCACCAGCACCATCGCTATCGATTCCTATGGCTACACCTTC. Translated: CATSTIAIDSYGYTF.

Written as DNA, the CDR3 is TGTGCCAGCAGCTTGGCCGGAGCCCGATGGTCTGAAGCTTTCTTT. As protein: CASSLAGARWSEAFF. The chain links TRBV5-4 to TRBJ1-1; D ambiguous. CDR1 is SGHNT, CDR2 YYREEE, per germline (reference sequence). V was pared by 0 bases and J by 6 bases, with 15 bases between. The CDR3 consists of 15 residues.

The chain is built from TRBV5-1 and TRBJ2-3; TRBD1 aligns across 9 bases. V was clipped by 7 bases and J by 2 bases; unmatched bases: 5. CDR1 and CDR2 (germline): SGHRS, YFSETQ. This CDR3 contains 14 residues. The CDR3 loop is CASHRDRDTDTQYF. DNA for the CDR3: TGCGCCAGCCACCGGGACAGGGACACAGATACGCAGTATTTT.

The V and J genes are TRBV27 and TRBJ2-2; weak D call: TRBD2 (6 bases). The V gene's germline CDR1 is MNHEY and CDR2 SMNVEV (reference sequence). This CDR3 is built from 17 residues. V lost 3 bases and J lost 3, with 17 bases in between. This CDR3 is CASSLGRGRTHTGELFF. Here the CDR3 DNA reads TGTGCCAGCAGTTTGGGGCGGGGCCGGACGCACACCGGGGAGCTGTTTTTT.

V usage is TRBV5-5 and J usage is TRBJ1-5, with 7 bases matching TRBD1. Germline CDR1 and CDR2: SGHKS and YYEKEE (reference sequence). The CDR3 covers 15 residues. J lost 5 bases, V lost 4 bases, and 9 bases had no gene match. The CDR3 DNA follows: TGTGCCAGCAGCCGGACCGGGCAGGGGGATCAGCCCCAGCATTTT. Translated: CASSRTGQGDQPQHF. The full variable domain, in which reference TRBV5-5 and TRBJ1-5 provide the parts outside the CDR3, is DAGVTQSPTHLIKTRGQQVTLRCSPISGHKSVSWYQQVLGQGPQFIFQYYEKEERGRGNFPDRFSARQFPNYSSELNVNALLLGDSALYLCASSRTGQGDQPQHFGDGTRLSIL.

On this clone itself: A much bigger clone sits one base away, suggesting this may be a read error. The rearrangement links TRBV27 to TRBJ2-2; D gene ambiguous. CDR3 length: 13 amino acids. Germline V lookup: CDR1 MNHEY, CDR2 SMNVEV (reference sequence). Trimming removed 6 bases from V and 2 bases from J, with 7 bases in between. For the CDR3, the DNA is TGTGCCAGCAGCCCCGGTAACACCGGGGAGCTGTTTTTT. Translated, it gives CASSPGNTGELFF.

The rearrangement uses TRBV12-2 and TRBJ2-1; the table names TRBD1, a call not compared with the DNA. TRBV12-2 is a known pseudogene. The CDR3 runs 15 residues. The DNA for the CDR3 is TGTGCAAGTCGCAGGGACAGGGGCTCCTACAATGAGCAGTTCTTC. Amino acids: CASRRDRGSYNEQFF.